Shown below are 11 T cell receptor beta chains from a single sample sequenced in a study of blood T cell repertoires in COVID-19. The assay was immunoSEQ multiplex PCR, and TCRdb's table has in-frame clones only and misses some. The sample contains 150,000 to 200,000 clones, approximately 90% of which appear only once. Input material: peripheral blood. These receptors came from a human donor in a cohort sampled during active COVID-19.

V gene TRBV2 combines with J gene TRBJ1-2, with a possible D match to TRBD1 (6 bases). Germline V gene data show CDR1 as SNHLY and CDR2 as FYNNEI. This CDR3 has 15 residues. V lost 8 bases to trimming and J lost 8 bases, with 24 bases between them. This chain's CDR3 is CASLLHEQGWQGYTF. The CDR3 region has the DNA TGTGCCAGCCTACTACACGAACAGGGATGGCAGGGCTACACCTTC.

V and J are TRBV19 and TRBJ1-2; 7 bases are a match to TRBD1. Germline CDR1 is LNHDA and CDR2 is SQIVND (reference sequence). The CDR3 runs 15 residues. With 3 bases clipped from V and 4 bases from J, the junction kept 8 bases outside the gene matches. Here the CDR3 reads CASSIGHSGGYGYTF. Here the CDR3 DNA reads TGTGCCAGTAGTATCGGCCACTCAGGGGGCTATGGCTACACCTTC.

The genes are TRBV7-9 and TRBJ1-2; D might be TRBD1 (6 bases). The V end lost 5 bases, the J end lost 4 bases, and 20 bases lay between the germline ends. Germline V lookup: CDR1 SEHNR, CDR2 FQNEAQ (reference sequence). CDR3 size: 16 residues. CDR3 residues: CASSVTGSDHGYGYTF. CDR3 nucleotide sequence: TGTGCCAGCAGCGTTACAGGGTCTGACCATGGCTATGGCTACACCTTC.

V and J are TRBV19 and TRBJ1-1; D is ambiguous. Trimming stripped 8 bases from V and 0 bases from J, with 16 bases between. CDR1 is LNHDA, CDR2 SQIVND, per germline (reference sequence). This CDR3 spans 15 amino acids. This CDR3 reads CASSLGFEMNTEAFF. DNA of the CDR3: TGTGCCAGTTCCCTAGGCTTCGAGATGAACACTGAAGCTTTCTTT. Variable domain in full (rest from reference TRBV19 and TRBJ1-1): DGGITQSPKYLFRKEGQNVTLSCEQNLNHDAMYWYRQDPGQGLRLIYYSQIVNDFQKGDIAEGYSVSREKKESFPLTVTSAQKNPTAFYLCASSLGFEMNTEAFFGQGTRLTVV.

V is TRBV7-8 and J is TRBJ2-1; TRBD1 agrees at 8 bases. The ends lost 5 bases at V and 13 bases at J; junction bases unmatched: 7. The CDR3 has 12 residues. The V gene's germline CDR1 is SGHVS and CDR2 FQNEAQ. DNA for the CDR3: TGTGCCAGCAGCCACGGACAGGGCCGTCAGTTCTTC. It codes for CASSHGQGRQFF.

In nucleotides, the CDR3 is TGTGCCAGCAGTTTATCCGGGGGGACCACTGAAGCTTTCTTT. The encoded protein is CASSLSGGTTEAFF. The V call is TRBV27, the J call TRBJ1-1; a possible D gene is TRBD1 (5 bases). Germline V CDR1 and CDR2: MNHEY, SMNVEV (reference sequence). The CDR3 runs 14 residues. Trimming removed 0 bases from V and 4 bases from J, with 9 bases in between.

This chain connects TRBV5-4 to TRBJ1-2; tentative D call: TRBD1 (6 bases). Germline V gene data show CDR1 as SGHNT and CDR2 as YYREEE (reference sequence). The CDR3 has 13 amino acids. V was cut by 3 bases and J by 2 bases, with 8 bases left in between. The CDR3 DNA follows: TGTGCCAGCAGCTCCACAGGGAACTATGGCTACACCTTC. Translated: CASSSTGNYGYTF.

This chain links TRBV7-9 with TRBJ2-3, with D perhaps matching TRBD1 (6 bases). The CDR3 loop spans 15 amino acids. Germline V lookup: CDR1 SEHNR, CDR2 FQNEAQ (reference sequence). V dropped 0 bases and J dropped 5 bases, with 12 bases sitting between them. CDR3: CASSLAAGALDTQYF. The CDR3 DNA is TGTGCCAGCAGCTTAGCCGCAGGGGCTTTAGATACGCAGTATTTT.

This chain joins TRBV2 and TRBJ1-6; D is unresolved. The CDR3 consists of 14 residues. The V end was cut by 4 bases, the J end by 0 bases, with 4 bases between. Germline V CDR1 and CDR2: SNHLY, FYNNEI. CDR3 loop: CASSVSSYNSPLHF. Here the CDR3 DNA reads TGTGCCAGCAGTGTGAGCTCCTATAATTCACCCCTCCACTTT.

The table lists this clone with a count of one. The chain employs TRBV7-9 and TRBJ2-7; 11 bases line up with TRBD2. Trimming at V came to 5 bases and at J to 3 bases, leaving 3 bases not matched to a gene. Germline values: CDR1 SEHNR, CDR2 FQNEAQ (reference sequence). The length of the CDR3 is 14 residues. The CDR3 sequence is CASSATSGNYEQYF. The DNA of the CDR3 is TGTGCCAGCAGCGCGACTAGCGGGAACTACGAGCAGTACTTC.

In this sample, this clone turned up a few times. The rearrangement joins TRBV4-1 to TRBJ1-5; D is unresolved. Germline V lookup: CDR1 MGHRA, CDR2 YSYEKL. CDR3 length equals 16 residues. Deletions cut 0 bases from V and 8 bases from J, with 17 bases between. CDR3 sequence (DNA): TGCGCCAGCAGCCAAGATCCAGACGGGCCGGGGAAGCCCCAGCATTTT. Translating gives CASSQDPDGPGKPQHF.